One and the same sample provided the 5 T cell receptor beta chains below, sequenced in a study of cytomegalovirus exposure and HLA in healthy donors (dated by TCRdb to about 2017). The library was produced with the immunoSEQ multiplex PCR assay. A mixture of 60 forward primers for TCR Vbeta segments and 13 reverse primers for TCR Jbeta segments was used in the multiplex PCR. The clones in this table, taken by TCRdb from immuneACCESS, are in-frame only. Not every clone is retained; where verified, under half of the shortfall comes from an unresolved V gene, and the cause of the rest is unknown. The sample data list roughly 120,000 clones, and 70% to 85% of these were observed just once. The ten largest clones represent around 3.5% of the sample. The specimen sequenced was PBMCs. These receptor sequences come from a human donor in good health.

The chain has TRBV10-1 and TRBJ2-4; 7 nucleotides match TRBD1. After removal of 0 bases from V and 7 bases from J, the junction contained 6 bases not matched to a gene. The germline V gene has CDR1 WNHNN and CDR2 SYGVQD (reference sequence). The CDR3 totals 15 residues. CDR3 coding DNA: TGCGCCAGCAGTGAGTCGACAGGGTCCCGTAACATTCAGTACTTC. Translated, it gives CASSESTGSRNIQYF.

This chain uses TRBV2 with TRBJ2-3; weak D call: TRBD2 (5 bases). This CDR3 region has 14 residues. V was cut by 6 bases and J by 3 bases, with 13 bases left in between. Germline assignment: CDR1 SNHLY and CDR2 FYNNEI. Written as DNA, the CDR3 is TGTGCCAGCAGCCTCCCGTGGGAGACAGATACGCAGTATTTT. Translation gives CASSLPWETDTQYF.

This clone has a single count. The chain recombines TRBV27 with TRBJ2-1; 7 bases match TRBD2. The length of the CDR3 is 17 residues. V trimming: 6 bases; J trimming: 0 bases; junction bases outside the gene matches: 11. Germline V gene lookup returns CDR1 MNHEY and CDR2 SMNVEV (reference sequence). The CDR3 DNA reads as TGTGCCAGCAGATTTAGGATTCGGGGGGTCTCCTACAATGAGCAGTTCTTC. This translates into CASRFRIRGVSYNEQFF.

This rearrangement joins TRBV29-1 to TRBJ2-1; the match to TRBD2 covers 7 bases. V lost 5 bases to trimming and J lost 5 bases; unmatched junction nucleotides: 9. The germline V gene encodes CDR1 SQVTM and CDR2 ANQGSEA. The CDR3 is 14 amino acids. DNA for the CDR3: TGCAGCGTTAATGGCGGGGGTATTAACAATGAGCAGTTCTTC. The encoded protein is CSVNGGGINNEQFF.

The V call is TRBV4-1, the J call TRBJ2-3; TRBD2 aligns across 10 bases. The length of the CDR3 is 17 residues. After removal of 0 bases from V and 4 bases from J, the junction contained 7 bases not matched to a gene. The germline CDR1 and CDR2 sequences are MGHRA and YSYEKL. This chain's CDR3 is CASSQEVLAGVADTQYF. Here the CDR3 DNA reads TGCGCCAGCAGCCAAGAGGTCCTAGCGGGAGTGGCAGATACGCAGTATTTT.